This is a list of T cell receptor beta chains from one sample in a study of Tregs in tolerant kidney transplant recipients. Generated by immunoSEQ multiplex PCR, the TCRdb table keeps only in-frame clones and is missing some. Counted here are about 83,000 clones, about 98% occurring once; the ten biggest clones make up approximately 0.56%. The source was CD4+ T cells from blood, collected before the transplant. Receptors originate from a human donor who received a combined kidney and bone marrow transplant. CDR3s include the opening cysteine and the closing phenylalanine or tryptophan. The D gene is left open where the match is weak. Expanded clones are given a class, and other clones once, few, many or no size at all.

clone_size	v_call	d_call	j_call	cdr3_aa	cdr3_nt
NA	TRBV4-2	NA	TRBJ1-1	CASSQDGGINTEAFF	TGTGCCAGCAGCCAAGATGGAGGGATCAACACTGAAGCTTTCTTT
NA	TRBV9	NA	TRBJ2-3	CASSLRNYEGTDTQYF	TGTGCCAGCAGCCTACGGAACTACGAGGGCACAGATACGCAGTATTTT
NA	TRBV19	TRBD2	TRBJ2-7	CASSPRDSGGFEQYF	TGTGCCAGTAGTCCCCGCGATAGCGGGGGATTCGAGCAGTACTTC
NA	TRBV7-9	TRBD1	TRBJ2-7	CASSPFGGTTGMYEQYF	TGTGCCAGCAGCCCGTTCGGTGGGACGACAGGGATGTACGAGCAGTACTTC
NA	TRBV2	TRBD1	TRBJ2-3	CASSTRQGGTDTQYF	TGTGCCAGCAGTACGAGACAGGGAGGCACAGATACGCAGTATTTT
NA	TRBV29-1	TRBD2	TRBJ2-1	CSVGTSGSVSEQFF	TGCAGCGTGGGGACTAGCGGGAGTGTATCGGAGCAGTTCTTC
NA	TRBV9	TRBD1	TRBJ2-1	CASNSAGTGGYNEQFF	TGTGCCAGCAACTCGGCCGGGACAGGGGGCTACAATGAGCAGTTCTTC
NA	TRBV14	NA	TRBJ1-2	CASSQGQNYGYTF	TGTGCCAGCAGCCAAGGCCAGAACTATGGCTACACCTTC
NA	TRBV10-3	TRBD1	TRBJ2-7	CAISTTGTGDVEQYF	TGTGCCATCAGCACTACCGGGACAGGGGATGTCGAGCAGTACTTC
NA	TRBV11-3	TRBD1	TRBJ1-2	CASSFELDRAKGYTF	TGTGCCAGCAGCTTTGAATTGGACAGGGCCAAAGGCTACACCTTC
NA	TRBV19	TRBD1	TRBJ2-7	CASSIRDSSYEQYF	TGTGCCAGTAGCATAAGGGACAGCTCCTACGAGCAGTACTTC
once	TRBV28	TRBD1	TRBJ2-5	CASRGQVPRWTQYF	TGTGCCAGCCGTGGACAGGTGCCTCGGTGGACCCAGTACTTC
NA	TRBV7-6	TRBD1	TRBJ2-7	CASSRQGVNYEQYF	TGTGCCAGCAGCAGACAGGGGGTTAACTACGAGCAGTACTTC
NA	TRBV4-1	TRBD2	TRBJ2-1	CASSMTSGRLSYNEQFF	TGCGCCAGCAGCATGACTAGCGGCCGCCTTTCCTACAATGAGCAGTTCTTC
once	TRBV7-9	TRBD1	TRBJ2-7	CASSSQSRNRGLGYEQYF	TGTGCCAGCAGCTCCCAAAGTCGAAACAGGGGGTTGGGCTACGAGCAGTACTTC
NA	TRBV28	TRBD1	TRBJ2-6	CASRRPGGAVSGANVLTF	TGTGCCAGCAGAAGACCAGGGGGCGCAGTATCTGGGGCCAACGTCCTGACTTTC
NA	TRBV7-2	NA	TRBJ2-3	CASSPRGPTRPFTDTQYF	TGTGCCAGCAGCCCCCGAGGGCCAACTCGGCCCTTCACAGATACGCAGTATTTT
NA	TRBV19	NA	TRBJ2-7	CASSKTAIASYEQYF	TGTGCCAGTAGTAAGACAGCCATTGCCTCCTACGAGCAGTACTTC
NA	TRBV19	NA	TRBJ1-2	CASSIEQPYGYTF	TGTGCCAGTAGTATAGAACAGCCCTATGGCTACACCTTC
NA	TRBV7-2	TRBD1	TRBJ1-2	CASSLGGTGGSTDHGYTF	TGTGCCAGCAGCTTAGGAGGGACAGGGGGCAGTACGGATCATGGCTACACCTTC
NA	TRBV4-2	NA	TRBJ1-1	CASSPYWTQNTEAFF	TGTGCCAGCAGCCCATACTGGACTCAGAACACTGAAGCTTTCTTT
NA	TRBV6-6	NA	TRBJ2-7	CASSSGSSLYEQYF	TGTGCCAGCAGTAGCGGGTCTTCTCTCTACGAGCAGTACTTC
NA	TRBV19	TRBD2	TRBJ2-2	CASTPSGGTATGELFF	TGTGCCAGTACCCCTAGCGGGGGAACCGCGACCGGGGAGCTGTTTTTT
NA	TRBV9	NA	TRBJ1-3	CASSAGQGNTIYF	TGTGCCAGCAGCGCCGGACAGGGAAACACCATATATTTT
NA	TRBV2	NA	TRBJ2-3	CASSKGGGTADTQYF	TGTGCCAGCAGTAAGGGAGGGGGGACGGCAGATACGCAGTATTTT
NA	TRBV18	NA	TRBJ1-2	CASSPSGTTIYGYTF	TGTGCCAGCTCGCCTTCCGGGACAACGATCTATGGCTACACCTTC
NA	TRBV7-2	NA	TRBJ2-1	CASSSTSEKPYNEQFF	TGTGCCAGCAGCTCAACCAGCGAGAAGCCCTACAATGAGCAGTTCTTC
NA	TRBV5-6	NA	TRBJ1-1	CASRNGQLEAFF	TGTGCCAGCAGAAACGGACAGCTTGAAGCTTTCTTT
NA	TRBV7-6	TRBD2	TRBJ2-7	CASSPRGGSSYEQYF	TGTGCCAGCAGCCCCCGGGGCGGGAGCTCCTACGAGCAGTACTTC
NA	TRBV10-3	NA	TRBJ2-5	CAISESDRRQETQYF	TGTGCCATCAGTGAGTCTGACAGGAGACAAGAGACCCAGTACTTC
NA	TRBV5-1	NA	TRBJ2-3	CASTNGGGTDTQYF	TGCGCCAGCACGAACGGCGGGGGCACAGATACGCAGTATTTT
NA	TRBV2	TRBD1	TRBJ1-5	CASKREGQGLQPQHF	TGTGCCAGCAAACGAGAAGGACAGGGTTTGCAGCCCCAGCATTTT
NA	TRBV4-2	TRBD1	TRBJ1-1	CASSHNRGRNTEAFF	TGTGCCAGCAGCCACAACAGGGGGCGAAACACTGAAGCTTTCTTT
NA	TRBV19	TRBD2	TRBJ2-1	CASSRGLAGHNEQFF	TGTGCCAGTAGTAGGGGGCTAGCGGGTCACAATGAGCAGTTCTTC
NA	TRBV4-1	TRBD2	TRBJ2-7	CASSLYKRESVPYEQYF	TGCGCCAGCAGCCTTTATAAGCGGGAGAGTGTACCCTACGAGCAGTACTTC
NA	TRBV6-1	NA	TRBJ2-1	CASHLDRYNEQFF	TGTGCCAGTCATTTAGATCGCTACAATGAGCAGTTCTTC
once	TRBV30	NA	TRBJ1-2	CAWSAPRQRQPNYGYTF	TGTGCCTGGAGTGCCCCCAGACAAAGACAACCAAACTATGGCTACACCTTC
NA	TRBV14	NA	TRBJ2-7	CASSQEKKGIHEQYF	TGTGCCAGCAGCCAAGAAAAGAAGGGGATCCACGAGCAGTACTTC
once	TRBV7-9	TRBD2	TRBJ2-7	CASMVAGGREQYF	TGTGCCAGCATGGTGGCGGGAGGTCGCGAGCAGTACTTC
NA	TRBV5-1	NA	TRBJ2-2	CATSVGANTGELFF	TGCGCCACCTCAGTGGGGGCCAACACCGGGGAGCTGTTTTTT
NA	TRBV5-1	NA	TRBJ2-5	CASTAEETQYF	TGCGCCAGCACGGCGGAGGAGACCCAGTACTTC
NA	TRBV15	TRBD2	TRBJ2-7	CATSRGTSGTYEQYF	TGTGCCACCAGCAGGGGGACTAGCGGGACCTACGAGCAGTACTTC
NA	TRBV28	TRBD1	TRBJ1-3	CASSLGGTGRHSGNTIYF	TGTGCCAGCAGTTTAGGGGGGACAGGGCGACACTCTGGAAACACCATATATTTT
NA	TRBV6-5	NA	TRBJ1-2	CASSYPSGYGYTF	TGTGCCAGCAGTTACCCAAGCGGCTATGGCTACACCTTC
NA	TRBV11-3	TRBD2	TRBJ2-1	CASRLYSSGSSYNEQFF	TGTGCCAGCAGACTATATTCTAGCGGGAGCTCCTACAATGAGCAGTTCTTC
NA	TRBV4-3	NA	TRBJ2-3	CASSHLSTDTQYF	TGCGCCAGCAGCCACCTTAGCACAGATACGCAGTATTTT
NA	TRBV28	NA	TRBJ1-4	CASTRTKGQGEKLFF	TGTGCCAGCACTAGGACGAAGGGGCAGGGTGAAAAACTGTTTTTT
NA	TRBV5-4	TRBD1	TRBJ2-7	CASSEDRAYEQYF	TGTGCCAGCAGCGAAGACAGGGCCTACGAGCAGTACTTC
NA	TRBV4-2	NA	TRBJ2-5	CASSQEPQAETQYF	TGTGCCAGCAGCCAAGAGCCGCAGGCGGAGACCCAGTACTTC
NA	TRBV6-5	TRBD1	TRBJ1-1	CASRTGQGSTEAFF	TGTGCCAGCAGGACGGGACAGGGTAGCACTGAAGCTTTCTTT
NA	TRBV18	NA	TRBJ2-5	CASSPGQQETQYF	TGTGCCAGCTCACCCGGACAGCAAGAGACCCAGTACTTC
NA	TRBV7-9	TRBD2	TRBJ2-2	CASSGLAGGTGELFF	TGTGCCAGCAGCGGGTTAGCGGGGGGCACCGGGGAGCTGTTTTTT
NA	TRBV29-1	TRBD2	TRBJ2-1	CSVPGLAGVLSYNEQFF	TGCAGCGTGCCGGGACTAGCGGGAGTCCTCTCCTACAATGAGCAGTTCTTC
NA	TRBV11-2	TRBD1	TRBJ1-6	CASSLVLGQGLNSPLHF	TGTGCCAGCAGCTTAGTCCTCGGACAGGGCCTTAATTCACCCCTCCACTTT
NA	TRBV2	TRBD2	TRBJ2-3	CASSPQRTRADTQYF	TGTGCCAGCAGCCCCCAACGGACTAGAGCAGATACGCAGTATTTT
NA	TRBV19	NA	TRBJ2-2	CASNAGLSGELFF	TGTGCCAGTAATGCGGGGCTGTCCGGGGAGCTGTTTTTT
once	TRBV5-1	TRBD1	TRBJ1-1	CASSTGQGWTEAFF	TGCGCCAGCAGCACCGGACAGGGGTGGACTGAAGCTTTCTTT
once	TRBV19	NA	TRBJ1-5	CASSIGGHEFPSNQPQHF	TGTGCCAGTAGTATAGGGGGACATGAATTTCCCAGCAATCAGCCCCAGCATTTT
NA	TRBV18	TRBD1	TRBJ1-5	CASSPGTGSNQPQHF	TGTGCCAGCTCACCGGGGACAGGGAGTAATCAGCCCCAGCATTTT